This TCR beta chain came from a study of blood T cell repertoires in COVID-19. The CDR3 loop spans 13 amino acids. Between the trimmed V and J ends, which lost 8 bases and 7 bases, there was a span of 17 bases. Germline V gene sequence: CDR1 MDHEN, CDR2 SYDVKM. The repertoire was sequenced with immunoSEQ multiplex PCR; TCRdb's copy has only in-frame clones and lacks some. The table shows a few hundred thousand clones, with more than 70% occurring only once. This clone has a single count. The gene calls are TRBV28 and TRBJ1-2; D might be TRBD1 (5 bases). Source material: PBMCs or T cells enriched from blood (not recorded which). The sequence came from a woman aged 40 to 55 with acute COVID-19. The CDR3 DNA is TGTGCCAGCTGGGACGGGACTTTCTCTGGCTACACCTTC. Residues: CASWDGTFSGYTF.